This TCR beta chain emerged from a study of regulatory T cells in long-lasting Graves disease. Arm-PCR of CDR3 regions and iRepertoire HTBI primers were used to build TCR beta libraries. MiXCR, applied by TCRdb to the multiplex PCR reads, yields one record per CDR3 protein. The repertoire holds about 540,000 distinct CDR3 sequences, roughly 13% seen once, with approximately 9.3% in the top ten. Germline CDR1 reads SGHDT; CDR2 reads YYEEEE. This CDR3 contains 14 residues. Losses at the gene ends were 3 bases for V and 8 bases for J; bases not matched to a gene: 10. This clonotype appeared a few times. The time point here: newly diagnosed GD, antithyroid drugs for less than 3 months. PBMC RNA served as the TCR library source. This sample also belongs to another study, concerning T cells in Graves' hyperthyroidism and ophthalmopathy.

The source was peripheral blood mononuclear cells (PBMCs), collected at new diagnosis, from a patient treated with antithyroid drugs. This chain links TRBV5-6 with TRBJ1-2; 7 bases are a match to TRBD1. The TCR originated in a man younger than 40 with Graves disease. The DNA for the CDR3 is TGTGCCAGCAGCTCGCTCGTGACAGGGTTCGGCTACACCTTC. Amino acid sequence: CASSSLVTGFGYTF.